The entry that follows covers one T cell receptor beta chain sequence. Original methodology: Using reference gene primer amplification, nucleated cell counts were estimated. Method: immunoSEQ multiplex PCR; TCRdb's copy keeps in-frame clones and lacks some. V, J and clone size are those of that table, while D and trimming were read from the DNA. The data contain about 82,000 clones, roughly 89% of them singletons. The sample belongs to a study of blood T cell repertoires in COVID-19. At the level of the study: The United States, Italy and Spain provided the acute and convalescent COVID-19 samples.

This CDR3 is built from 15 residues. Germline CDR1 MNHNS, CDR2 SASEGT. Losses at the gene ends were 3 bases for V and 6 bases for J; bases not matched to a gene: 5. Recruits, aged roughly 18 to 95 years, lived in 24 US areas. The specimen sequenced was PBMCs or T cells enriched from blood (not recorded which). The sequence derives from a woman aged 45-65 years with acute COVID-19. The chain links TRBV6-1 to TRBJ2-1, with 10 bases aligning to TRBD2. The CDR3 reads CASSELAGVFNEQFF. The CDR3 region has the DNA TGTGCCAGCAGTGAGCTAGCGGGAGTGTTCAATGAGCAGTTCTTC.